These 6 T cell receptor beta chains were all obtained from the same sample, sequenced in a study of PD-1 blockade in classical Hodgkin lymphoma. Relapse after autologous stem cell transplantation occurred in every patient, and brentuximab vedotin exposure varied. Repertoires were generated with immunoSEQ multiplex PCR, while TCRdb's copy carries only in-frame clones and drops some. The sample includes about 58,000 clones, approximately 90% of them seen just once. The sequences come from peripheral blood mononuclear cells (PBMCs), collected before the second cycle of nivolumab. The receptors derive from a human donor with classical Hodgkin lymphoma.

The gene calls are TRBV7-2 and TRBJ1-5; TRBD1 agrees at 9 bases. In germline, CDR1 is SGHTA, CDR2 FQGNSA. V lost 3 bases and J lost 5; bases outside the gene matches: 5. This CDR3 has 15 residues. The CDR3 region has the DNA TGTGCCAGCAGCTTGGGGGACAGGGAGGATCAGCCCCAGCATTTT. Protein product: CASSLGDREDQPQHF.

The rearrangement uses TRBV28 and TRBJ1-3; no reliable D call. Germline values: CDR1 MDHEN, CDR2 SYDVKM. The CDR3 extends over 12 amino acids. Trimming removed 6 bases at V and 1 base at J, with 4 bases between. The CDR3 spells CASRASGNTIYF. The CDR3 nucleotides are TGTGCCAGCAGGGCTTCTGGAAACACCATATATTTT.

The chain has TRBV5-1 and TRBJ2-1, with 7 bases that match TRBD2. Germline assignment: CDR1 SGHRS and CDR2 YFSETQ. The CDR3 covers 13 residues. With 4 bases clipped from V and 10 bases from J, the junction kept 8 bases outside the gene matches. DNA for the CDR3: TGCGCCAGCAGCAGGACGGGAGGAGACGAGCAGTTCTTC. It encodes CASSRTGGDEQFF.

CDR3 coding DNA: TGCGCCAGCAGCCAAGAAGGGGAGGTGGATCTTTTTGGCTACACCTTC. Protein sequence: CASSQEGEVDLFGYTF. The chain links TRBV4-1 to TRBJ1-2; possible D gene TRBD1, 5 bases. Between the trimmed V and J ends, which lost 0 bases and 7 bases, there was a span of 18 bases. The CDR3 has 16 residues. CDR1 and CDR2 (germline): MGHRA, YSYEKL.

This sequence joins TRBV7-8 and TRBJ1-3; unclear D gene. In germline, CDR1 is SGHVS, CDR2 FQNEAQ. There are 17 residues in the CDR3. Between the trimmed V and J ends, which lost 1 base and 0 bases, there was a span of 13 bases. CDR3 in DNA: TGTGCCAGCAGCTTAGGGCCCCCGGGGAACTCTGGAAACACCATATATTTT. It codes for CASSLGPPGNSGNTIYF.

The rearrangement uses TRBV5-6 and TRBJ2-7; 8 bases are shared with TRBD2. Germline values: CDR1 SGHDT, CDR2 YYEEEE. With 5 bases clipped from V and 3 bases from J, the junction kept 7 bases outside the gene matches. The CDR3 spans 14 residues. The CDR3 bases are TGTGCCAGCAGTCTCCCGGGACTAGACTACGAGCAGTACTTC. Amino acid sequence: CASSLPGLDYEQYF.